This T cell receptor (beta chain) comes out of a study of T cells after yellow fever vaccination. Worth noting for this clonotype: Its specificity is not known.

Whole-study results and caveats: Reappearing after the booster were most of the clones from primary vaccination (about 95% CD4, approximately 88% CD8). In FACS-sorted repertoires, abundant clonotypes from the bulk population could appear as contaminants. It was a weaker secondary response, yet one that peaked faster, at day 5 versus 15.

UMIs were added to TCR cDNA along with a universal primer site when it was made by 5'RACE template switching. TCRdb ran MiXCR on the 5' RACE reads and lists one entry per CDR3 protein. This sample has about 170,000 distinct CDR3 sequences, with approximately 11% found just once. The CDR3 spans 17 residues. Sample: CD8+ T cells sorted from PBMCs, taken 15 days after the yellow fever booster vaccination. The receptor was isolated from a man younger than 35 who received the YFV17D yellow fever vaccine. The rearrangement links TRBV3-2 to TRBJ2-3; the D call in the table, TRBD2, was not verified against the DNA. TRBV3-2 is a pseudogene. CDR3 in amino acids: CASSQGPSGPRTDTQYF. The CDR3 coding sequence is TGTGCCAGCAGCCAAGGGCCCTCGGGACCACGCACAGATACGCAGTATTTT.